The clone carrying this T cell receptor beta chain was picked up many times. The data originate from a study of T-cell memory formation after mild COVID-19. The CDR3 is made up of 11 amino acids. Germline V gene sequence: CDR1 SEHNR, CDR2 FQNEAQ (reference sequence). The V end lost 5 bases, the J end lost 8 bases, and 6 bases lay between the germline ends. Each CDR3 protein is one row after TCRdb ran MiXCR on the 5' RACE reads. The sample consists of some 490,000 distinct CDR3 sequences, 18% of them appearing once. The clonotype comes from an adult woman who had mild COVID-19 (a few samples of this study predate the infection). Cell type and time point are not known. The sample was PBMCs or a T cell subset sorted from them (not recorded which). The rearrangement uses TRBV7-9 and TRBJ2-2, with D uncertain. DNA of the CDR3: TGTGCCAGCAGCCCCGGAGGGGAGCTGTTTTTT. Its protein is CASSPGGELFF.